This TCR beta chain was recorded in a study of T-cell reconstitution after alpha-beta-depleted transplantation in children. Study conclusions and caveats: Diversity of TCRbeta at day 60 was high in some patients, arising from surviving recipient T cells and thymic progenitors. T cells produced anew were the main source of T-cell counts and diversity one year after transplant. Reports say that about two months after transplant, the alpha-beta T cells came out of several hundred graft clones that had expanded.

This clonotype is large in the sample. Antigen: not known. For TCRbeta, the library was prepared with unique molecular identifiers. TCRdb fed the PCR reads into MiXCR, producing one record per CDR3 protein. The sample includes approximately 47,000 distinct CDR3 sequences, about 47% of them seen just once. The clonotype originates from a boy younger than two with SCID, due to receive a stem cell transplant. Sequenced here: peripheral blood, sampled before TCRalphabeta/CD19-depleted stem cell transplant.

For the CDR3, the DNA is TGTGCCAGCAGCTTGGGCGGGGGGTATAGCAATCAGCCCCAGCATTTT. This encodes CASSLGGGYSNQPQHF. The rearrangement links TRBV5-6 to TRBJ1-5; the D gene is possibly TRBD1 (5 bases). Germline-derived CDR1 and CDR2 are SGHDT and YYEEEE. This CDR3 contains 16 residues. V was pared by 0 bases and J by 0 bases, with 10 bases between.